The clone carrying this T cell receptor beta chain was seen repeatedly, ten times or more. Its antigen is currently unknown. The record originates from a study of regulatory T cells in long-lasting Graves disease. CDR3 length: 17 amino acids. The V gene end was trimmed by 0 bases and the J gene end by 9 bases; junction bases not matched to a gene: 12. Germline CDR1 and CDR2: LGHDT and YNNKEL (reference sequence). iRepertoire HTBI primers and Arm-PCR of CDR3 regions built TCR beta libraries. MiXCR, applied by TCRdb to the multiplex PCR reads, yields one record per CDR3 protein. The profile covers about 440,000 distinct CDR3 sequences, with over 15% appearing a single time and about 10% taken by the ten largest. This sample's time point: newly diagnosed GD, antithyroid drugs for less than 3 months. After RNA was extracted from PBMCs, the TCR library was made from it. Notes on the study in general: Repertoires from persistent disease leaned toward TRBV28, TRBJ1-2 and TRBJ2-5.

These sequences were also reported in another study, on T cells in Graves' hyperthyroidism and ophthalmopathy. That publication notes: The HTBI primer set was used in a first-round RT-PCR of the TCR CDR3.

Specimen: peripheral blood mononuclear cells (PBMCs), collected at new diagnosis, from a patient treated with antithyroid drugs. The chain joins TRBV3-1 to TRBJ2-1; 9 bases map to TRBD2. This receptor was identified in a woman aged 25-40 years with Graves disease. The CDR3 DNA sequence: TGTGCCAGCAGCCAAGACATACTCCGCGGGAGGGCGAGTGAGCAGTTCTTC. Translated, it gives CASSQDILRGRASEQFF.